Below, one TCR beta chain is given with its context. The source of the sample is a study of blood T cell repertoires in COVID-19. The overall study: Acute and convalescent COVID-19 specimens originated in the United States, Italy and Spain. From T cells, B-cell-depleted T cells, or PBMCs came the material, which was cDNA or gDNA.

In the original workflow: Amplification from reference gene primers served as the basis for estimated nucleated cell counts. Profiling relied on immunoSEQ multiplex PCR, and the TCRdb table lists in-frame clones only, not all of them. The DNA was the basis for D and trimming; V, J and clone size are from that table. The table has about 360,000 clones, around four fifths seen once. The origin of this receptor is a man in his thirties or forties with active or convalescent COVID-19. Sequenced input: peripheral blood.

Here the CDR3 reads CASSPQGASGSIYEQYF. CDR3 in DNA: TGTGCCAGCAGCCCCCAGGGAGCTAGCGGGAGTATCTACGAGCAGTACTTC. The chain combines TRBV9 with TRBJ2-7; 10 bases map to TRBD2. V was pared by 4 bases and J by 3 bases, with 13 bases of the junction left unmatched. Germline assignment: CDR1 SGDLS and CDR2 YYNGEE. The CDR3 runs 17 residues. Looking up the rest from reference TRBV9 and TRBJ2-7 gives the full variable domain: DSGVTQTPKHLITATGQRVTLRCSPRSGDLSVYWYQQSLDQGLQFLIQYYNGEERAKGNILERFSAQQFPDLHSELNLSSLELGDSALYFCASSPQGASGSIYEQYFGPGTRLTVT.